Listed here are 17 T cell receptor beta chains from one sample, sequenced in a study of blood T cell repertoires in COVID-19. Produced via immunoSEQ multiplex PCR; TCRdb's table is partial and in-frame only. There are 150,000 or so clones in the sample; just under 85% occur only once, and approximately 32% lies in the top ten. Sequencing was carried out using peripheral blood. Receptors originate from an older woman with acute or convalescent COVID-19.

The CDR3 protein is CASSIDFLQLNNGYTF. As DNA, the CDR3 is TGTGCCAGTAGTATAGATTTTTTACAGCTCAACAATGGCTACACCTTC. This chain uses TRBV19 with TRBJ1-2, with D hard to call. CDR1 and CDR2 (germline): LNHDA, SQIVND (reference sequence). The length of the CDR3 is 16 residues. Trimming left V 0 bases short and J 6 bases short, with 17 bases between. Looking up the rest from reference TRBV19 and TRBJ1-2 gives the full variable domain: DGGITQSPKYLFRKEGQNVTLSCEQNLNHDAMYWYRQDPGQGLRLIYYSQIVNDFQKGDIAEGYSVSREKKESFPLTVTSAQKNPTAFYLCASSIDFLQLNNGYTFGSGTRLTVV.

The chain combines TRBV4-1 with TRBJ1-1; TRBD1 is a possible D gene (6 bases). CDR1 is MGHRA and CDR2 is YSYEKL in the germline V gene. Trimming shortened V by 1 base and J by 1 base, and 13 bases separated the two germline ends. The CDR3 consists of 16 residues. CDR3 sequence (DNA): TGCGCCAGCAGCCAAGTACTACAGGGCGAGAACACTGAAGCTTTCTTT. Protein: CASSQVLQGENTEAFF.

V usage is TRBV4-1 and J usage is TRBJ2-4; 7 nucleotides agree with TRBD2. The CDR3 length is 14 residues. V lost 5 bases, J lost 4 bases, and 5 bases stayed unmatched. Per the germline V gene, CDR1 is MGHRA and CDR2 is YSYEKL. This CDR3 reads CASSDWGGKNIQYF. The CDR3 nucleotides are TGCGCCAGCAGCGACTGGGGGGGAAAAAACATTCAGTACTTC.

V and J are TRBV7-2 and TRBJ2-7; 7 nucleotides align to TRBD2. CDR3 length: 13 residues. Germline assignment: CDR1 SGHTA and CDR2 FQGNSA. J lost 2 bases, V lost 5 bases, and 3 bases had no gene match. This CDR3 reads CASSRDYTYEQYV. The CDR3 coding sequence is TGTGCCAGCAGCAGGGACTATACCTACGAGCAGTACGTC.

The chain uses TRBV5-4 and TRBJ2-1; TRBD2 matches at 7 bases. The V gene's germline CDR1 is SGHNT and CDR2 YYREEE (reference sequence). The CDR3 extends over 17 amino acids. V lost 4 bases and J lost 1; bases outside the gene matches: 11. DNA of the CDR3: TGTGCCAGCAGCGGGGGGGTCGAATTCGGGTCCTACAATGAGCAGTTCTTC. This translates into CASSGGVEFGSYNEQFF. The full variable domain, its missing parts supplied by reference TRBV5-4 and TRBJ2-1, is ETGVTQSPTHLIKTRGQQVTLRCSSQSGHNTVSWYQQALGQGPQFIFQYYREEENGRGNFPPRFSGLQFPNYSSELNVNALELDDSALYLCASSGGVEFGSYNEQFFGPGTRLTVL.

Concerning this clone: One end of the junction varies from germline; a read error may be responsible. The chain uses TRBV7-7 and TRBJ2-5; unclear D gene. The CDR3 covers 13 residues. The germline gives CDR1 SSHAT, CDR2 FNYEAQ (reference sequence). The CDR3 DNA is TGTGCTAGCAGCCCCCGTAACCAAGAGACCCAGTACTTC. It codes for CASSPRNQETQYF.

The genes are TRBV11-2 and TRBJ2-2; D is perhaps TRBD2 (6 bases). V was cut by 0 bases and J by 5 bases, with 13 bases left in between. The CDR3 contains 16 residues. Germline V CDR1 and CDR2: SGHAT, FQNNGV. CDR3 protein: CASSLDTAGKTGELFF. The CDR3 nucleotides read TGTGCCAGCAGCTTAGATACGGCGGGAAAGACCGGGGAGCTGTTTTTT.

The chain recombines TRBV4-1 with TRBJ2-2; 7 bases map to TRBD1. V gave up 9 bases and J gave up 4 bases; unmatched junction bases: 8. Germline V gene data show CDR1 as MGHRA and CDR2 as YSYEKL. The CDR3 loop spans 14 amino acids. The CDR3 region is CASARGTVTGELFF. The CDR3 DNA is TGCGCCAGTGCCAGGGGGACAGTCACCGGGGAGCTGTTTTTT.

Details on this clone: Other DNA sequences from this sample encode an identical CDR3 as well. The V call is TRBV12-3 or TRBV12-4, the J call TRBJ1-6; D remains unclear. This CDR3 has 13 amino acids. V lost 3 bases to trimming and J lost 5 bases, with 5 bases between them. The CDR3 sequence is CASSLQDNSPLHF. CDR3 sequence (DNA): TGTGCCAGCAGTTTGCAGGATAATTCACCCCTCCACTTT.

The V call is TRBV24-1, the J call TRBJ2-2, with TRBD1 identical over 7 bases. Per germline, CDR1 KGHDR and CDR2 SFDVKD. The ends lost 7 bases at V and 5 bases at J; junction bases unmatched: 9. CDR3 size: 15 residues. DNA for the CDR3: TGTGCCACCAGCGATACAGGGGTGAATACCGGGGAGCTGTTTTTT. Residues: CATSDTGVNTGELFF.

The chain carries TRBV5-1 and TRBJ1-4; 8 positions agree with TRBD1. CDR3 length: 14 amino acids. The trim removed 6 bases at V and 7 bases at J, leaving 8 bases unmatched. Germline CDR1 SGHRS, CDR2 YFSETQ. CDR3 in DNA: TGCGCCAGCACCACAGGACAGGGAGGTGAAAAACTGTTTTTT. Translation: CASTTGQGGEKLFF.

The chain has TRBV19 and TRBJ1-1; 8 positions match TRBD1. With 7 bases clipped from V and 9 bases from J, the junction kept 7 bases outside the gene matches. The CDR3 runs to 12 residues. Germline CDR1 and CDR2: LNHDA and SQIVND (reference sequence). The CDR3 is CASTYRTGKAFF. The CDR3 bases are TGTGCCAGTACCTATCGGACAGGGAAAGCTTTCTTT.

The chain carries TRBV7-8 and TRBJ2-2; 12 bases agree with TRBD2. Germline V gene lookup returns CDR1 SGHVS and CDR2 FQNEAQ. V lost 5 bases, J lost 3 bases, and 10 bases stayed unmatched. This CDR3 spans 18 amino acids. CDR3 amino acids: CASSPTRLAGVYTGELFF. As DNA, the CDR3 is TGTGCCAGCAGCCCCACCCGACTAGCGGGGGTGTACACCGGGGAGCTGTTTTTT.

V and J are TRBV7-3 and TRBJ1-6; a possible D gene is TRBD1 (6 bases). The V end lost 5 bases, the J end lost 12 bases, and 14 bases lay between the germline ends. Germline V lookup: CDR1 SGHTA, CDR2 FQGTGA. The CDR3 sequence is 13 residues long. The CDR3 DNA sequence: TGTGCCAGCAGCCTAAACAGGGCTGAACCCCTCCACTTT. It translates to CASSLNRAEPLHF.

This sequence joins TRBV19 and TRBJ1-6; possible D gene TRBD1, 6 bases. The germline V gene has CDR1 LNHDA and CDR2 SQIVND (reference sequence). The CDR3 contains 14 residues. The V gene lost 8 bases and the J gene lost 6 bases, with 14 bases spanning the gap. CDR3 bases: TGTGCCAGTGGGCCGAGGACAGCTAATTCACCCCTCCACTTT. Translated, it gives CASGPRTANSPLHF. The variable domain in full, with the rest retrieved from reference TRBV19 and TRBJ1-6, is DGGITQSPKYLFRKEGQNVTLSCEQNLNHDAMYWYRQDPGQGLRLIYYSQIVNDFQKGDIAEGYSVSREKKESFPLTVTSAQKNPTAFYLCASGPRTANSPLHFGNGTRLTVT.

CDR3 sequence: CASKGPDWKAFF. CDR3 DNA: TGTGCCAGTAAAGGCCCCGACTGGAAAGCTTTCTTT. The chain couples TRBV19 to TRBJ1-1; D is undetermined. The ends were cut back, 7 bases at V and 9 bases at J, with 15 bases in the middle. This CDR3 is 12 amino acids long. In germline, CDR1 is LNHDA, CDR2 SQIVND (reference sequence).

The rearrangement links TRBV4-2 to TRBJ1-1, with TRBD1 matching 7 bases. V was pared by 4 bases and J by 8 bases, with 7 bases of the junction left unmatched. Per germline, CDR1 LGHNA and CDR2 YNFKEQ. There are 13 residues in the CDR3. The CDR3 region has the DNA TGTGCCAGCAGCCCAGGGGGGATATTAGAAGCTTTCTTT. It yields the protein CASSPGGILEAFF.